The rows below give T cell receptor beta chains drawn from one sample of a study of cytomegalovirus exposure and HLA in healthy donors. Measured with immunoSEQ multiplex PCR; TCRdb has only the in-frame clones, and not every one. The sample yields some 150,000 clones, around four fifths seen once. The specimen was PBMCs. The source of these receptors is a woman between 50 and 59 years old in good health and CMV-seronegative. Both conserved end residues are part of each CDR3. The D gene is left open where the match is weak. Part of the rows lack a size; the others show once, few, many or a class for expanded clones.

J gene | D gene | clone size | V gene | CDR3 DNA | CDR3 protein
TRBJ2-5 | TRBD2 | NA | TRBV4-3 | TGCGCCAGCAGCCCGGGGACTAGCGGGCGTCTAAACCAAGAGACCCAGTACTTC | CASSPGTSGRLNQETQYF
TRBJ2-3 | TRBD2 | NA | TRBV11-1 | TGTGCCAGCAGCTCGCCCGTGGGACTAGCGGGGAAGAGCACAGATACGCAGTATTTT | CASSSPVGLAGKSTDTQYF
TRBJ1-4 | NA | NA | TRBV4-2 | TGTGCCAGCAGCGGGCGGGAAACTAATGAAAAACTGTTTTTT | CASSGRETNEKLFF
TRBJ2-6 | TRBD1 | NA | TRBV7-3 | TGTGCCAGCAGCTTAGGGACAGGGACTGGGGCCAACGTCCTGACTTTC | CASSLGTGTGANVLTF
TRBJ2-1 | NA | NA | TRBV5-5 | TGTGCCAGCAGCTTAAGTCCTAGCCGCGATGAGCAGTTCTTC | CASSLSPSRDEQFF
TRBJ2-1 | NA | NA | TRBV29-1 | TGCAGCGTTGTGGGACAATACTACAATGAGCAGTTCTTC | CSVVGQYYNEQFF
TRBJ2-3 | TRBD2 | NA | TRBV30 | TGTGCCTGGATGGGGTGGGGACTAGCGGAGTATACAGATACGCAGTATTTT | CAWMGWGLAEYTDTQYF
TRBJ2-7 | NA | NA | TRBV19 | TGTGCCAGCGCCGATGGGTCAGGGGAGTCCTACGAGCAGTACTTC | CASADGSGESYEQYF
TRBJ2-3 | TRBD1 | NA | TRBV18 | TGTGCCAGCTGCAAATCGGGACAGGGGGCATTAGATACGCAGTATTTT | CASCKSGQGALDTQYF
TRBJ2-3 | NA | NA | TRBV4-2 | TGTGCCAGCAGCCAAGGAGACCTATGGCCTGTTGCGGAGCCGGATACGCAGTATTTT | CASSQGDLWPVAEPDTQYF
TRBJ2-7 | TRBD1 | NA | TRBV5-5 | TGTGCCAGCAGCTTGCCCGGGACAGGGGGCCACGAGCAGTACTTC | CASSLPGTGGHEQYF
TRBJ1-6 | NA | NA | TRBV2 | TGTGCCAGCAAGTGGCAGCGCGATAATAATTCACCCCTCCACTTT | CASKWQRDNNSPLHF
TRBJ2-7 | TRBD1 | NA | TRBV5-1 | TGCGCCAGCAGGGCACCGGGACAGGCTTACGAGCAGTACTTC | CASRAPGQAYEQYF
TRBJ1-2 | NA | NA | TRBV25-1 | TGTGCCAGCAGTGAGTGGGGCGGCTATGGCTACACCTTC | CASSEWGGYGYTF
TRBJ2-4 | NA | NA | TRBV14 | TGTGCCAGCAGCTTCCCCGGGGTAGTGAACATTCAGTACTTC | CASSFPGVVNIQYF
TRBJ2-1 | TRBD2 | NA | TRBV7-3 | TGTGCCAGCAGCTTAATGATTACGACTAGCGGGAGCCATGAGCAGTTCTTC | CASSLMITTSGSHEQFF
TRBJ1-5 | NA | few | TRBV4-1 | TGCGCCAGCAGCCAAGTCCTAGAACAGCCCCAGCATTTT | CASSQVLEQPQHF
TRBJ2-2 | TRBD2 | NA | TRBV4-3 | TGCGCCAGCAGCCAAGAGAGGGAGGGGAGCACCGGGGAGCTGTTTTTT | CASSQEREGSTGELFF
TRBJ2-5 | TRBD2 | NA | TRBV27 | TGTGCCAGCAGTTTATTCTCGGGGCTAGCGGGGGCCCAAGAGACCCAGTACTTC | CASSLFSGLAGAQETQYF
TRBJ2-5 | TRBD2 | NA | TRBV18 | TGTGCCAGCTCACCACCGTCGAGGGCGGGAGCTTGGGAGACCCAGTACTTC | CASSPPSRAGAWETQYF
TRBJ1-1 | NA | NA | TRBV18 | TGTGCCAGCTCACCCCGCGGCGCGGAAGCCACTGAAGCTTTCTTT | CASSPRGAEATEAFF
TRBJ2-7 | TRBD1 | NA | TRBV27 | TGTGCCAGCAGCCCAGACCCGACAGGGGGCTACGAGCAGTACTTC | CASSPDPTGGYEQYF
TRBJ1-4 | TRBD1 | NA | TRBV30 | TGTGCCTGGAGTGATACAGGGGGCTCTAATGAAAAACTGTTTTTT | CAWSDTGGSNEKLFF
TRBJ2-2 | NA | NA | TRBV9 | TGTGCCAGCAGCCCGAGAGTGAGCACCGGGGAGCTGTTTTTT | CASSPRVSTGELFF
TRBJ1-6 | NA | few | TRBV19 | TGTGCCAGCGCTTTACAGGGATACTCTTCACCCCTCCACTTT | CASALQGYSSPLHF
TRBJ2-1 | TRBD2 | NA | TRBV2 | TGTGCCAGCAGTGAAAGACTAGCGGGGCTCACCAATGAGCAGTTCTTC | CASSERLAGLTNEQFF
TRBJ1-2 | TRBD1 | few | TRBV28 | TGTGCCAGCAGTTTCCGGACAGGGGGAATAAGGCTAACCTATGGCTACACCTTC | CASSFRTGGIRLTYGYTF
TRBJ2-3 | TRBD2 | few | TRBV2 | TGTGCCAGCAGGGTAGGACTAGCGGGGACCACAGATACGCAGTATTTT | CASRVGLAGTTDTQYF
TRBJ2-1 | TRBD2 | NA | TRBV2 | TGTGCCAGCAGTGAAGTGGGGCGGGGGGGGTTCAATGAGCAGTTCTTC | CASSEVGRGGFNEQFF
TRBJ1-6 | TRBD1 | NA | TRBV11-2 | TGTGCCAGCAGCCGGGGGACAGGATGGAATTCACCCCTCCACTTT | CASSRGTGWNSPLHF
TRBJ1-2 | NA | NA | TRBV30 | TGTGCCTGGAGTGACAGGCCTTATGGCTACACCTTC | CAWSDRPYGYTF
TRBJ1-5 | NA | NA | TRBV28 | TGTGCCAGCAGTCCGAATGGGCTCAGGAGCAATCAGCCCCAGCATTTT | CASSPNGLRSNQPQHF
TRBJ1-1 | NA | NA | TRBV2 | TGTGCCAGCAGCGCCCAGGGGAACACTGAAGCTTTCTTT | CASSAQGNTEAFF
TRBJ1-3 | NA | NA | TRBV30 | TGTGCCTGGAGTGACAGGGGAAACACCATATATTTT | CAWSDRGNTIYF
TRBJ1-2 | NA | NA | TRBV27 | TGTGCCAGCAGTGCCTCAAGGGGGGGATATGGCTACACCTTC | CASSASRGGYGYTF
TRBJ2-3 | TRBD2 | NA | TRBV27 | TGTGCCAGCAGTTCTACTAGCGGGACATACCTTCATACGCAGTATTTT | CASSSTSGTYLHTQYF
TRBJ2-3 | NA | NA | TRBV27 | TGTGCCAGCAGAGCAGGGTCGGATACGCAGTATTTT | CASRAGSDTQYF
TRBJ1-5 | NA | few | TRBV28 | TGTGCCAGCAGTTTTCCGGCAGGTGAGCAGCCCCAGCATTTT | CASSFPAGEQPQHF
TRBJ2-6 | NA | NA | TRBV5-1 | TGCGCCACCAAAGGGGCCTTTGGGGCCAACGTCCTGACTTTC | CATKGAFGANVLTF